The 19 T cell receptor beta chains in this list originate from one sample, sequenced in a study of T cells in Graves' hyperthyroidism and ophthalmopathy. Amplified TCR beta CDR3 regions came from RNA transcripts. First-round RT-PCR targeting the TCR CDR3 was performed with the HTBI primer set. Each CDR3 protein is one row after TCRdb ran MiXCR on the multiplex PCR reads. This sample yields around 440,000 distinct CDR3 sequences, of which 15% to 18% are seen a single time; 12% to 15% belongs to the top ten. The sample comprised blood. The receptors stem from a woman aged 18-29 years with Graves' hyperthyroidism.

On this clonotype itself: One junction end does not reproduce the germline sequence, and a read error may be involved. This chain connects TRBV7-2 to TRBJ2-2, with 7 positions matching TRBD2. Germline CDR1 is SGHTA and CDR2 is FQGNSA. The CDR3 length is 17 residues. The CDR3 sequence: CASSLVLGGTNTGELLF. The CDR3 region has the DNA TGTGCCAGCAGCTTAGTTCTGGGAGGGACCAACACCGGGGAGCTGCTTTTT.

This clonotype was seen ten or more times. The V gene is TRBV5-1, the J gene TRBJ1-4; maybe TRBD1 (5 bases). This CDR3 is 14 amino acids long. CDR1 and CDR2 from the germline V gene are SGHRS and YFSETQ. The germline V and J ends were trimmed by 7 bases and 2 bases, with 12 bases remaining between them. The CDR3 loop is CASQTGGTNEKLFF. The CDR3, as DNA: TGCGCCAGCCAGACCGGGGGGACTAATGAAAAACTGTTTTTT.

The chain has TRBV28 and TRBJ1-1; TRBD1 aligns across 10 bases. CDR3 size: 15 residues. Germline V gene sequence: CDR1 MDHEN, CDR2 SYDVKM. V lost 6 bases, J lost 3 bases, and 7 bases stayed unmatched. The CDR3 reads CASRSSGTGDTEAFF. In DNA, the CDR3 is TGTGCCAGCAGATCATCCGGGACAGGGGACACTGAAGCTTTCTTT.

This clonotype was observed a handful of times. CDR3 residues: CASSQDRDRALYGYTF. The CDR3 DNA sequence: TGCGCCAGCAGCCAAGACCGGGACAGGGCGTTATATGGCTACACCTTC. This chain joins TRBV4-3 and TRBJ1-2; 9 nucleotides agree with TRBD1. Looked up from germline, CDR1 is LGHNA and CDR2 is YSLEER. This CDR3 spans 16 amino acids. Losses at the gene ends were 0 bases for V and 5 bases for J; bases not matched to a gene: 7.

This clonotype was recorded a few times. CDR3 sequence (DNA): TGCGCCAGCAGCCCGACTGGTAACTCCTACGAGCAGTACTTC. Protein: CASSPTGNSYEQYF. The rearrangement links TRBV5-1 to TRBJ2-7; D remains ambiguous. There are 14 residues in the CDR3. Germline-derived CDR1 and CDR2 are SGHRS and YFSETQ. Trimming left V 4 bases short and J 0 bases short, with 11 bases between.

The chain carries TRBV11-2 and TRBJ2-1; D unclear. Trimming left V 8 bases short and J 0 bases short, with 11 bases between. Per germline, CDR1 SGHAT and CDR2 FQNNGV. The CDR3 consists of 14 residues. CDR3 nucleotides: TGTGCCAGCCTCGACCTCCGCTCCTACAATGAGCAGTTCTTC. Translating it yields CASLDLRSYNEQFF.

This clonotype was picked up a small number of times. The chain uses TRBV6-1 and TRBJ1-1; 7 positions match TRBD1. With V trimmed by 5 bases and J by 5 bases, 8 bases remained unmatched. The CDR3 is 14 residues long. The germline V gene has CDR1 MNHNS and CDR2 SASEGT. CDR3 in DNA: TGTGCCAGCAGTCAGAGACAGGGCCAAACTGAAGCTTTCTTT. This translates into CASSQRQGQTEAFF.

This clonotype was found many times. This rearrangement joins TRBV27 to TRBJ2-7, with 9 bases aligning to TRBD2. The trim removed 6 bases at V and 4 bases at J, leaving 4 bases unmatched. The CDR3 has 13 residues. Germline CDR1 is MNHEY and CDR2 is SMNVEV (reference sequence). In DNA form, the CDR3 reads TGTGCCAGCAGCCGGGGACTAGCTTACGAGCAGTACTTC. Translated: CASSRGLAYEQYF.

This clonotype was counted at least ten times. The CDR3 sequence is CASSTGSLPPWYF. CDR3 coding DNA: TGTGCCAGCAGCACCGGGTCTCTGCCTCCGTGGTACTTC. This chain joins TRBV6-1 and TRBJ2-5; no clear D gene. The CDR3 runs 13 residues. Deletions cut 6 bases from V and 13 bases from J, with 21 bases between. Germline V gene lookup returns CDR1 MNHNS and CDR2 SASEGT.

The sample holds many counts of this clonotype. CDR3 residues: CASSQDPAWGGDTEAFF. In nucleotides, the CDR3 is TGTGCCAGCAGCCAAGACCCTGCCTGGGGTGGGGACACTGAAGCTTTCTTT. The genes are TRBV3-1 and TRBJ1-1; D gene uncertain. V dropped 0 bases and J dropped 3 bases, with 17 bases sitting between them. Germline lookup yields CDR1 LGHDT and CDR2 YNNKEL (reference sequence). The CDR3 spans 17 residues. The full variable domain, rest sourced from reference TRBV3-1 and TRBJ1-1, is DTAVSQTPKYLVTQMGNDKSIKCEQNLGHDTMYWYKQDSKKFLKIMFSYNNKELIINETVPNRFSPKSPDKAHLNLHINSLELGDSAVYFCASSQDPAWGGDTEAFFGQGTRLTVV.

This clonotype came up once. The chain is built from TRBV3-1 and TRBJ2-7, with 7 positions matching TRBD1. In germline, CDR1 is LGHDT, CDR2 YNNKEL (reference sequence). The CDR3 has 14 amino acids. V trimming: 4 bases; J trimming: 3 bases; junction bases outside the gene matches: 6. In DNA, the CDR3 is TGTGCCAGCAGCCCTAGACAGGGTTACTACGAGCAGTACTTC. Translation gives CASSPRQGYYEQYF.

This clonotype was observed a handful of times. The chain has TRBV19 and TRBJ1-4; no reliable D call. CDR1 LNHDA and CDR2 SQIVND come from the germline V gene (reference sequence). V lost 10 bases and J lost 0, with 9 bases in between. There are 13 residues in the CDR3. The CDR3 reads CATNVATNEKLFF. The CDR3, as DNA: TGTGCCACCAACGTTGCAACTAATGAAAAACTGTTTTTT.

J is TRBJ1-3 and V is TRBV3-1; TRBD1 matches 8 bases. The CDR3 has 17 amino acids. V shed 4 bases, J shed 0 bases, and the junction held 8 bases outside the gene matches. Germline CDR1 is LGHDT and CDR2 is YNNKEL (reference sequence). DNA for the CDR3: TGTGCCAGCAGCCCGGCCGGGACAGGATACTCTGGAAACACCATATATTTT. This gives the protein CASSPAGTGYSGNTIYF.

Ten or more counts support this clonotype. The chain joins TRBV20-1 to TRBJ2-5; D may correspond to TRBD1 or TRBD2 (5 bases each). Looked up from germline, CDR1 is DFQATT and CDR2 is SNEGSKA (reference sequence). The V end lost 6 bases, the J end lost 1 base, and 18 bases lay between the germline ends. CDR3 size: 15 residues. The chain's CDR3 is CSAEGRLGSQETQYF. CDR3 DNA sequence: TGCAGTGCCGAGGGGCGGCTGGGGTCCCAAGAGACCCAGTACTTC.

This clonotype was detected many times. The gene calls are TRBV7-2 and TRBJ2-7; no reliable D call. There are 13 residues in the CDR3. Deletions cut 6 bases from V and 2 bases from J, with 11 bases between. From germline, CDR1 is SGHTA and CDR2 FQGNSA. The chain's CDR3 is CASRMAATYEQYF. In DNA, the CDR3 is TGTGCCAGCAGAATGGCAGCGACCTACGAGCAGTACTTC. Based on the CDR3 plus reference TRBV7-2 and TRBJ2-7, the full variable domain is GAGVSQSPSNKVTEKGKDVELRCDPISGHTALYWYRQSLGQGLEFLIYFQGNSAPDKSGLPSDRFSAERTGGSVSTLTIQRTQQEDSAVYLCASRMAATYEQYFGPGTRLTVT.

J is TRBJ2-1 and V is TRBV5-5; no clear D gene. Per germline, CDR1 SGHKS and CDR2 YYEKEE (reference sequence). The CDR3 extends over 12 amino acids. V was trimmed by 1 base and J by 8 bases, leaving 7 bases between them. The CDR3 coding sequence is TGTGCCAGCAGCTTGTATTGGGATGAGCAGTTCTTC. Protein product: CASSLYWDEQFF.

This clonotype was seen at least ten times. The V call is TRBV7-3, the J call TRBJ1-1, with D possibly being TRBD1 (6 bases). CDR1 is SGHTA, CDR2 FQGTGA, per germline. Trimming cost V 6 bases and J 0 bases, with 14 bases left between them. This CDR3 is 15 amino acids long. CDR3 in DNA: TGTGCCAGCAGTTTCGGAGGGGGGGTGAACACTGAAGCTTTCTTT. Its protein product is CASSFGGGVNTEAFF. Combining the CDR3 with reference TRBV7-3 and TRBJ1-1 gives the whole variable domain GAGVSQTPSNKVTEKGKYVELRCDPISGHTALYWYRQSLGQGPEFLIYFQGTGAADDSGLPNDRFFAVRPEGSVSTLKIQRTERGDSAVYLCASSFGGGVNTEAFFGQGTRLTVV.

The chain employs TRBV9 and TRBJ2-2, with TRBD2 matching over 11 bases. V lost 5 bases, J lost 3 bases, and 3 bases stayed unmatched. Germline-derived CDR1 and CDR2 are SGDLS and YYNGEE. This CDR3 is 15 amino acids long. CDR3 sequence: CASSVSGGDTGELFF. As DNA, the CDR3 is TGTGCCAGCAGTGTTAGCGGGGGGGACACCGGGGAGCTGTTTTTT.

This clonotype has only a few counts. The chain is built from TRBV4-2 and TRBJ2-1, with 13 bases identical to TRBD2. V was clipped by 0 bases and J by 3 bases; unmatched bases: 20. This CDR3 spans 23 amino acids. The V gene's germline CDR1 is LGHNA and CDR2 YNFKEQ. CDR3 in amino acids: CASSQDLGFGGLAGISNYNEQFF. In DNA, the CDR3 is TGTGCCAGCAGCCAAGATCTAGGGTTTGGGGGACTAGCGGGGATATCAAACTACAATGAGCAGTTCTTC.